This T cell receptor beta chain derives from a study of T-cell reconstitution after alpha-beta-depleted transplantation in children (dated by TCRdb to 2016 to 2017). In terms of the full investigation: The study quantitatively tracked T-cell immune reconstitution after TCRalphabeta/CD19-depleted allogeneic hematopoietic cell transplantation in children using TCR repertoire profiling.

This clonotype was picked up many times. The target of this receptor is not known. There are no base qualities to consult, and no much larger clone falls within one base. Receptor amplification or capture employed PCR. Instrument used: Illumina HiSeq 2500. To normalize quantification of the TCRbeta repertoire, the TCR libraries were built with molecular barcoding that relied on unique molecular identifiers. The raw public reads went through TCRdb reprocessing: fastp at Q25, MiXCR clone calling, in-frame beta chains kept. For every CDR3 protein sequence, its rows merge into one entry that carries the most common genes and DNA. The sample profile shows about 690,000 distinct CDR3 sequences; approximately 16% of them were found once. Jointly, the top ten make up about 1.1% of the sample. The CDR1 and CDR2 encoded by the germline V gene are SQVTM and ANQGSEA. The CDR3 has 10 amino acids, counting the end cysteine and phenylalanine. Of the read, only the CDR3 DNA is kept; its 30 bases are in frame from base 1. V sheds 0 bases and J sheds 14 bases, leaving 8 bases between their ends.

The chain employs TRBV29-1 and TRBJ2-1; TRBD1 could be the D gene, as 5 bases match. This material consisted of PBMCs from the stem cell graft donor, taken from the stem cell graft. The sequence was collected from a human donor who donated a stem cell graft to a child with acute myeloid leukemia. The CDR3 reads CSVEEDMEFF. The nucleotide sequence is given as TGCAGCGTTGAAGAGGACATGGAGTTCTTC.